The entry below gives a single TCR beta chain sequence along with its context. Trimming took 5 bases from V and 4 from J; bases not matched to a gene: 10. The CDR3 spans 16 residues. Germline CDR1 and CDR2: SEHNR and FQNEAQ (reference sequence). This specimen comes from a study of blood T cell repertoires in COVID-19. Study in general: Sites across the United States, Italy and Spain contributed samples from acute and convalescent COVID-19. PBMCs, B-cell-depleted T cells, or T cells were the source of the cDNA or gDNA that made up the material.

Clones were sequenced by immunoSEQ multiplex PCR, and TCRdb holds only the in-frame ones, with some missing. Counted here are 150,000 to 200,000 clones, about 88% occurring once; the ten biggest clones make up roughly 0.95%. This sequence was found in a man aged 18 to 29 with acute or convalescent COVID-19. The genes are TRBV7-9 and TRBJ1-3; 8 bases are a match to TRBD1. Sequencing was carried out using peripheral blood. CDR3 sequence reads: CASSIRQGRKGNTIYF. The CDR3 coding sequence is TGTGCCAGCAGCATCCGACAGGGGAGGAAAGGAAACACCATATATTTT.